Below, 3 T cell receptor beta chains from the same sample are listed, as sequenced in a study of cytomegalovirus exposure and HLA in healthy donors. Clones were sequenced by immunoSEQ multiplex PCR, and TCRdb holds only the in-frame ones, with some missing. The sample carries about 140,000 clones, approximately 84% recorded once. The sample comprised PBMCs. Every receptor here comes from a man aged 30-40 years in good health and CMV-seropositive.

This chain links TRBV2 with TRBJ2-5, with a possible D match to TRBD2 (5 bases). Germline loops: CDR1 SNHLY, CDR2 FYNNEI. The CDR3 length is 13 residues. V shed 7 bases and J shed 3 bases, with 12 bases lying between them. The CDR3 sequence: CASTTRGKETQYF. The CDR3 DNA reads as TGTGCCAGCACCACCAGAGGGAAAGAGACCCAGTACTTC.

This chain uses TRBV5-4 with TRBJ2-5, with 9 bases matching TRBD2. Germline V gene data show CDR1 as SGHNT and CDR2 as YYREEE (reference sequence). The J segment lost 5 bases and the V segment lost 4 bases, leaving 6 bases of the junction unmatched. This CDR3 is 14 amino acids long. CDR3: CASSNAGGQETQYF. The CDR3 region has the DNA TGTGCCAGCAGCAACGCGGGGGGGCAGGAGACCCAGTACTTC.

CDR3 nucleotide sequence: TGTGCCAGCAGTTCCGACAGGGGTTCTGGAAACACCATATATTTT. It translates to CASSSDRGSGNTIYF. The chain uses TRBV6-6 and TRBJ1-3, with 8 nucleotides matching TRBD1. Germline V CDR1 and CDR2: MNHNY, SVGAGI (reference sequence). CDR3 length: 15 residues. Losses at the gene ends were 4 bases for V and 1 base for J; bases not matched to a gene: 3.